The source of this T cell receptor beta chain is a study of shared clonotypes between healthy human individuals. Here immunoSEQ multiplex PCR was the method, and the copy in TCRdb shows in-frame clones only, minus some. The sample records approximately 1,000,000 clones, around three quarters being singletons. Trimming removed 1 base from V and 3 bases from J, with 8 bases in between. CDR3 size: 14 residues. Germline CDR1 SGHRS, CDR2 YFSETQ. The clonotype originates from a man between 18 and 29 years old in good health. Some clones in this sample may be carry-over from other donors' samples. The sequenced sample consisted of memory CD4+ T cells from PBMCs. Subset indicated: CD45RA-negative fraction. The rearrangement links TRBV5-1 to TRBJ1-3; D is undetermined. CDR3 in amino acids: CASSLTADGNTIYF. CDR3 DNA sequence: TGCGCCAGCAGCTTGACGGCCGATGGAAACACCATATATTTT.